The 32 T cell receptor beta chains in this list originate from one sample, sequenced in a study of post-analysis software for immune sequencing data. Study observations and caveats: TRBV5-6, TRBV5-1 and TRBV20-1 belonged to a set of roughly five TRBV segments that were more frequent in patients than controls.

The TCR beta cDNA libraries carried unique molecular identifiers. Each CDR3 protein is one row after TCRdb ran MiXCR on the PCR reads. The sample carries around 770,000 distinct CDR3 sequences, about half recorded once. These receptors lack a known antigen. Sequenced material: blood. These receptors all come from a girl aged 10-17 years with multiple sclerosis.

This chain uses TRBV5-1 with TRBJ2-3; D remains ambiguous. V dropped 1 base and J dropped 2 bases, with 8 bases sitting between them. From germline, CDR1 is SGHRS and CDR2 YFSETQ. The CDR3 sequence is 14 residues long. This chain's CDR3 is CASSLYGDTDTQYF. The CDR3 DNA follows: TGCGCCAGCAGCTTGTACGGAGACACAGATACGCAGTATTTT.

This chain connects TRBV12-3 or TRBV12-4 to TRBJ2-5; TRBD2 matches 11 bases. This CDR3 has 15 amino acids. V shed 6 bases and J 5 bases; nucleotides not matched to a gene: 8. The CDR3: CASSPAIAGGETQYF. The CDR3 region has the DNA TGTGCCAGCAGCCCCGCAATAGCGGGAGGGGAGACCCAGTACTTC.

The chain couples TRBV10-3 to TRBJ2-1, with TRBD2 matching 14 bases. Germline-derived CDR1 and CDR2 are ENHRY and SYGVKD. CDR3 size: 15 residues. Trimming removed 6 bases from V and 4 bases from J; junction bases left unmatched: 2. The CDR3 protein is CAISRTSGGYNEQFF. Here the CDR3 DNA reads TGTGCCATCAGCCGGACTAGCGGGGGGTACAATGAGCAGTTCTTC.

This clonotype was detected ten times or more. This sequence joins TRBV6-5 and TRBJ1-2, with a weak D call TRBD1 (5 bases). Per germline, CDR1 MNHEY and CDR2 SVGAGI. The CDR3 is 17 amino acids. V lost 2 bases and J lost 6, with 22 bases in between. The CDR3 here is CASSYGRVYFDRDGYTF. The CDR3, as DNA: TGTGCCAGCAGTTACGGACGGGTATATTTTGACAGAGATGGCTACACCTTC.

This rearrangement joins TRBV6-2 or TRBV6-3 to TRBJ2-7, with 8 nucleotides matching TRBD2. CDR1 MNHEY and CDR2 SVGEGT come from the germline V gene. J was trimmed by 6 bases and V by 2 bases; bases with no gene match: 6. The CDR3 sequence is 14 residues long. CDR3: CASSYPGGPGEQYF. The CDR3, as DNA: TGTGCCAGCAGTTACCCGGGAGGGCCTGGCGAGCAGTACTTC.

This chain connects TRBV20-1 to TRBJ2-1; TRBD2 matches at 8 bases. Germline CDR1 and CDR2: DFQATT and SNEGSKA (reference sequence). V shed 2 bases, J shed 15 bases, and the junction held 12 bases outside the gene matches. The CDR3 has 13 amino acids. The CDR3 loop is CSARPPGLGIMFF. The DNA of the CDR3 is TGCAGTGCTAGACCGCCGGGACTAGGGATTATGTTCTTC.

V is TRBV3-1 and J is TRBJ2-7; weak D call: TRBD2 (5 bases). The CDR3 contains 16 residues. Germline values: CDR1 LGHDT, CDR2 YNNKEL (reference sequence). V was clipped by 3 bases and J by 0 bases, with 15 bases between them. The CDR3 region has the DNA TGTGCCAGCAGCCAGCTCCCTTGGGCGGGCTCCTACGAGCAGTACTTC. Amino acids: CASSQLPWAGSYEQYF.

The CDR3 here is CSALTGRSSYEQYF. The CDR3 bases are TGCAGCGCATTGACAGGGAGGAGCTCCTACGAGCAGTACTTC. The gene calls are TRBV29-1 and TRBJ2-7; TRBD1 might be the D (7 bases). The CDR3 consists of 14 residues. Trimming removed 7 bases at V and 0 bases at J, with 16 bases between. Germline CDR1 reads SQVTM; CDR2 reads ANQGSEA.

This clonotype has just a few counts. The gene calls are TRBV29-1 and TRBJ2-1; 8 bases agree with TRBD2. V was pared by 4 bases and J by 4 bases, with 3 bases of the junction left unmatched. Germline V gene sequence: CDR1 SQVTM, CDR2 ANQGSEA. This CDR3 has 13 residues. The CDR3 DNA reads TGCAGCGTTGTTTCTAGCGGGTACAATGAGCAGTTCTTC. This codes for CSVVSSGYNEQFF.

The V gene is TRBV27, the J gene TRBJ2-1, with TRBD2 identical over 8 bases. In germline, CDR1 is MNHEY, CDR2 SMNVEV (reference sequence). V shed 4 bases and J 8 bases; nucleotides not matched to a gene: 13. The length of the CDR3 is 16 residues. The CDR3 reads CASSWRPPGLAHEQFF. Here the CDR3 DNA reads TGTGCCAGCAGTTGGAGGCCCCCCGGACTAGCCCATGAGCAGTTCTTC.

The genes are TRBV6-6 and TRBJ2-3; 12 bases fit TRBD2. Germline assignment: CDR1 MNHNY and CDR2 SVGAGI (reference sequence). The CDR3 is 15 amino acids. V was clipped by 2 bases and J by 6 bases; unmatched bases: 3. In DNA form, the CDR3 reads TGTGCCAGCAGTTACCTAGCGGGAGGGGGGGATACGCAGTATTTT. Its protein is CASSYLAGGGDTQYF.

The chain carries TRBV12-3 or TRBV12-4 and TRBJ1-2, with TRBD1 identical over 7 bases. J lost 8 bases, V lost 5 bases, and 14 bases had no gene match. This CDR3 contains 15 residues. CDR3 in amino acids: CASSRIDGQGGGYTF. The DNA for the CDR3 is TGTGCCAGCAGTCGGATTGATGGGCAGGGGGGAGGCTACACCTTC.

For this clonotype: The junction and the germline gene differ at one end; a read error may be behind it. The chain is built from TRBV29-1 and TRBJ2-1; tentatively, D is TRBD2 (5 bases). CDR3 length: 11 residues. CDR1 is SQVTM, CDR2 ANQGSEA, per germline. CDR3 in DNA: TGTAGCGTTGAAGGCATAGGCTCGTCGTTCTTC. This codes for CSVEGIGSSFF.

Only a few counts were recorded for this clonotype. The chain recombines TRBV7-9 with TRBJ2-4; D possibly uses TRBD1 or TRBD2 (5 bases each). The J call may be incorrect, as the DNA end agrees better with TRBJ2-7. CDR3 length equals 16 residues. Germline V CDR1 and CDR2: SEHNR, FQNEAQ (reference sequence). The CDR3 loop reads CASSLGWDANSYEQYF. The DNA for the CDR3 is TGTGCCAGCAGCTTAGGCTGGGACGCCAACTCCTACGAGCAGTACTTC.

This clonotype showed up just once. The CDR3 bases are TGTGCCAGCAGTTTCCTGGGACTCCCTCGCAATGAGCAGTTCTTC. Translated: CASSFLGLPRNEQFF. The chain joins TRBV6-5 to TRBJ2-1, with D tentatively TRBD2 (6 bases). In germline, CDR1 is MNHEY, CDR2 SVGAGI. This CDR3 comprises 15 residues. The V end was cut by 4 bases, the J end by 6 bases, with 16 bases between.

The V call is TRBV7-8, the J call TRBJ2-3; D might be TRBD2 (6 bases). V lost 5 bases and J 6 bases, leaving 18 bases between the germline ends. Germline V CDR1 and CDR2: SGHVS, FQNEAQ. CDR3 length: 15 residues. CDR3 region: CASSPPGTGDDTQYF. Written as DNA, the CDR3 is TGTGCCAGCAGCCCCCCAGGGACTGGAGATGATACGCAGTATTTT.

The genes are TRBV12-3 or TRBV12-4 and TRBJ2-3; 13 positions agree with TRBD2. The CDR3 contains 17 residues. After removal of 6 bases from V and 7 bases from J, the junction contained 13 bases not matched to a gene. The DNA for the CDR3 is TGTGCCAGCAGCGCCCCGGAGACTAGCGGGAGGCTAAATACGCAGTATTTT. It yields the protein CASSAPETSGRLNTQYF.

This clonotype was picked up one time. The chain links TRBV20-1 to TRBJ2-3, with D possibly being TRBD1 (7 bases). CDR1 is DFQATT and CDR2 is SNEGSKA in the germline V gene (reference sequence). This CDR3 has 15 amino acids. V shed 0 bases and J shed 4 bases, with 14 bases lying between them. Written as DNA, the CDR3 is TGCAGTGCTAGAGATATGAGGAGGGGGCCAGATACGCAGTATTTT. Translating gives CSARDMRRGPDTQYF.

This clonotype was counted between two and nine times. The chain links TRBV27 to TRBJ1-4; no reliable D call. Germline V lookup: CDR1 MNHEY, CDR2 SMNVEV (reference sequence). This CDR3 region has 13 residues. V was cut by 2 bases and J by 7 bases, with 8 bases left in between. CDR3 loop: CASSLGRTEKLFF. The CDR3 DNA is TGTGCCAGCAGTTTAGGCAGGACTGAAAAACTGTTTTTT.

The rearrangement joins TRBV27 to TRBJ2-1; D ambiguous. With 3 bases removed from V and 6 bases from J, the gap between germline ends came to 9 bases. Germline V gene data show CDR1 as MNHEY and CDR2 as SMNVEV (reference sequence). The CDR3 contains 13 residues. The CDR3, as DNA: TGTGCCAGCAGTTTGAGTGTTGGCAATGAGCAGTTCTTC. Protein: CASSLSVGNEQFF.

In the case of this clonotype: The junction differs from germline at one of its ends, possibly a read error. The J gene is TRBJ2-7, the V gene TRBV10-2, with D tentatively TRBD1 (5 bases). Germline V gene sequence: CDR1 WSHSY, CDR2 SAAADI. The CDR3 has 15 amino acids. Here the CDR3 reads CAGSDWGPTAYEQYF. The DNA of the CDR3 is TGCGCCGGCAGTGATTGGGGCCCCACGGCCTACGAGCAGTACTTC.

The genes are TRBV20-1 and TRBJ1-1; 8 nucleotides agree with TRBD1. CDR1 and CDR2 from the germline V gene are DFQATT and SNEGSKA (reference sequence). V trimming: 2 bases; J trimming: 5 bases; junction bases outside the gene matches: 10. CDR3 length: 15 residues. For the CDR3, the DNA is TGCAGTGCTAGATCCGTTCGGACAGGGTGGACTGAAGCTTTCTTT. Protein product: CSARSVRTGWTEAFF.

This clonotype showed up just a few times. The CDR3 here is CSAGVVATSNEQFF. CDR3 coding DNA: TGCAGCGCTGGGGTAGTAGCGACCAGCAATGAGCAGTTCTTC. This chain joins TRBV29-1 and TRBJ2-1; tentatively, D is TRBD2 (5 bases). The CDR3 extends over 14 amino acids. V was cut by 7 bases and J by 6 bases, with 19 bases left in between. Germline V gene sequence: CDR1 SQVTM, CDR2 ANQGSEA.

This clonotype appeared a few times. The V call is TRBV2, the J call TRBJ2-1; 16 bases agree with TRBD2. Germline V gene lookup returns CDR1 SNHLY and CDR2 FYNNEI. Trimming at V came to 11 bases and at J to 3 bases, leaving 10 bases not matched to a gene. This CDR3 is 17 amino acids long. The CDR3 region is CARSGTSGRGIYNEQFF. As DNA, the CDR3 is TGTGCCCGCTCCGGGACTAGCGGGAGGGGGATCTACAATGAGCAGTTCTTC.

V and J are TRBV10-3 and TRBJ1-2, with TRBD1 as a possible D gene (5 bases). Germline values: CDR1 ENHRY, CDR2 SYGVKD. This CDR3 has 15 amino acids. V was shortened by 5 bases and J by 7 bases, with 20 bases between the two germline ends. Written as DNA, the CDR3 is TGTGCCATCAGTCCAGGGCCTCCCCTCGGGAGTGGCTACACCTTC. This gives the protein CAISPGPPLGSGYTF.

The chain employs TRBV5-5 and TRBJ2-3; possible D gene TRBD1, 7 bases. Looked up from germline, CDR1 is SGHKS and CDR2 is YYEKEE (reference sequence). V lost 7 bases to trimming and J lost 0 bases, with 15 bases between them. The CDR3 length is 15 residues. Written as DNA, the CDR3 is TGTGCCAGCGGAGGGACAGACACTAGCACAGATACGCAGTATTTT. Translated, it gives CASGGTDTSTDTQYF.

This clonotype has only one observation. Because the CDR3 is missing its conserved closing phenylalanine or tryptophan, this is likely a read error. The J gene is TRBJ2-1, the V gene TRBV4-3, with TRBD2 matching 8 bases. Germline CDR1 and CDR2: LGHNA and YSLEER. The CDR3 has 16 amino acids. After removal of 0 bases from V and 9 bases from J, the junction contained 10 bases not matched to a gene. CDR3 sequence (DNA): TGCGCCAGCAGCCAAGATGGCCGGGGGGGAGGGGGTGAGCAGTTCTTA. As protein: CASSQDGRGGGGEQFL.

This clonotype was seen a handful of times. V gene TRBV4-3 combines with J gene TRBJ2-5, with D unresolved. Germline CDR1 and CDR2: LGHNA and YSLEER. V gave up 6 bases and J gave up 4 bases, with 6 bases separating them. The CDR3 runs to 11 residues. The CDR3 bases are TGCGCCAGCAGGAGACCAGAGACCCAGTACTTC. Translation: CASRRPETQYF.

The V and J genes are TRBV7-6 and TRBJ2-1, with TRBD2 matching over 8 bases. There are 16 residues in the CDR3. J was trimmed by 7 bases and V by 0 bases; bases with no gene match: 8. The germline V gene encodes CDR1 SGHVS and CDR2 FNYEAQ. In DNA form, the CDR3 reads TGTGCCAGCAGCTTAGCGCTGGTAGCGGGATCGAATGAGCAGTTCTTC. Amino acids: CASSLALVAGSNEQFF. Based on the CDR3 plus reference TRBV7-6 and TRBJ2-1, the full variable domain is GAGVSQSPRYKVTKRGQDVALRCDPISGHVSLYWYRQALGQGPEFLTYFNYEAQQDKSGLPNDRFSAERPEGSISTLTIQRTEQRDSAMYRCASSLALVAGSNEQFFGPGTRLTVL.

This chain joins TRBV5-1 and TRBJ1-1; 8 bases line up with TRBD1. The V gene end was trimmed by 4 bases and the J gene end by 0 bases; junction bases not matched to a gene: 14. This CDR3 has 18 residues. The germline V gene encodes CDR1 SGHRS and CDR2 YFSETQ. The CDR3 DNA sequence: TGCGCCAGCAGCATTTTCCACCGGACAGGGACCATGAACACTGAAGCTTTCTTT. This translates into CASSIFHRTGTMNTEAFF. Full variable domain (missing parts from reference TRBV5-1 and TRBJ1-1): KAGVTQTPRYLIKTRGQQVTLSCSPISGHRSVSWYQQTPGQGLQFLFEYFSETQRNKGNFPGRFSGRQFSNSRSEMNVSTLELGDSALYLCASSIFHRTGTMNTEAFFGQGTRLTVV.

This chain links TRBV7-9 with TRBJ1-2; 8 nucleotides match TRBD1. V lost 5 bases to trimming and J lost 4 bases; unmatched junction nucleotides: 6. The CDR3 totals 14 residues. Germline loops: CDR1 SEHNR, CDR2 FQNEAQ (reference sequence). The CDR3 here is CASSEAGGGYGYTF. CDR3 bases: TGTGCCAGCAGCGAAGCAGGGGGCGGCTATGGCTACACCTTC.

The chain combines TRBV5-5 with TRBJ1-4; a weak D match, TRBD1 (5 bases). Germline values: CDR1 SGHKS, CDR2 YYEKEE (reference sequence). The CDR3 consists of 14 residues. Deletions cut 1 base from V and 6 bases from J, with 10 bases between. The CDR3 sequence: CASSLRGVDEKLFF. In nucleotides, the CDR3 is TGTGCCAGCAGCTTGAGAGGGGTAGATGAAAAACTGTTTTTT.